This T cell receptor (beta chain) was found in a study of T cell repertoires in cytomegalovirus infection. Overall study context: Public TCR beta signature analysis indicated the presence of both CMV infection and matching HLA type. Study-wide results and limits: Individuals carrying CMV plus the relevant HLA were identified by cumulative frequency of public TCR beta families.

Germline lookup yields CDR1 MGHRA and CDR2 YSYEKL. This CDR3 has 14 residues. Trimming removed 0 bases at V and 6 bases at J, with 8 bases between. TCRdb re-derived calls from the reads in MiXCR, one entry per CDR3 protein. The data contain some 180,000 distinct CDR3 sequences, approximately 18% of them singletons. About this clonotype: Antigen unknown.

The source is a human donor in good health (CMV status not recorded). Some clones in this sample may be carry-over from other donors' samples. V and J are TRBV4-1 and TRBJ2-2; D gene ambiguous. Input material: CD8+ T cells from PBMCs. The CDR3 region has the DNA TGCGCCAGCAGCCAAGATTTGAGTCCCGGGGAGCTGTTTTTT. Protein product: CASSQDLSPGELFF.